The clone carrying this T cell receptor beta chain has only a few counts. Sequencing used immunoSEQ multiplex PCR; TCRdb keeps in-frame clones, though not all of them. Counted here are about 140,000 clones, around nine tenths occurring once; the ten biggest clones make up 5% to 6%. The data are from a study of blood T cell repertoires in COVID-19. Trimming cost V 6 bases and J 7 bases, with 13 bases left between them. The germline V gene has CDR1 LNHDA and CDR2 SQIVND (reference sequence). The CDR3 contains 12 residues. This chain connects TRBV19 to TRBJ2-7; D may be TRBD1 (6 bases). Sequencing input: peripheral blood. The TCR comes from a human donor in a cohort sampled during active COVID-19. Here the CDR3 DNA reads TGTGCCAGTAGCCAAAACAGGGAAGAGCAGTACTTC. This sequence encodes CASSQNREEQYF.